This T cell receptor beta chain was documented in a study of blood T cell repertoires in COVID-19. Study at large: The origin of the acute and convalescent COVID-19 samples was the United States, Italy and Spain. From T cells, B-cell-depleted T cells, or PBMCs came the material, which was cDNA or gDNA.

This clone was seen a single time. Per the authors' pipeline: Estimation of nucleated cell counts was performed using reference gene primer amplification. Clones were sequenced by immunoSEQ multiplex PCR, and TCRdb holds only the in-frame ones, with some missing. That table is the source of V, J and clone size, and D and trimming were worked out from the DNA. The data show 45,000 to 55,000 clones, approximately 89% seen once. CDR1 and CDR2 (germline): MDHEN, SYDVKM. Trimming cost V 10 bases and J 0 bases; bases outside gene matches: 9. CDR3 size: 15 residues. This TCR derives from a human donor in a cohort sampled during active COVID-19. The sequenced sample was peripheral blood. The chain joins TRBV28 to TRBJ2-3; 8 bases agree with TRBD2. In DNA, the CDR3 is TGTGCCACCATAAATAGCGGGGTGAGCACAGATACGCAGTATTTT. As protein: CATINSGVSTDTQYF.